One sample yielded the 30 T cell receptor beta chains listed below, sequenced in a study of CD8+ T cells in alopecia areata. Stated treatment: oral pan-JAK inhibitor, 5-10 mg twice daily. It was cDNA, reverse transcribed from extracted RNA, that served as the sequencing template. Clones were sequenced by immunoSEQ multiplex PCR, and TCRdb holds only the in-frame ones, with some missing. The data hold around 290,000 clones, with nearly 60% observed a single time. The specimen comprised CD4+ T cells sorted from blood, sampled at week 24, from a patient treated with tofacitinib. These receptors were taken from a human donor with alopecia areata.

The chain recombines TRBV6-5 with TRBJ2-3; maybe TRBD1 (5 bases). This CDR3 contains 14 residues. Trimming shortened V by 4 bases and J by 4 bases, and 12 bases separated the two germline ends. Germline-derived CDR1 and CDR2 are MNHEY and SVGAGI. CDR3 loop: CASSLFRASDTQYF. DNA of the CDR3: TGTGCCAGCAGTTTATTCAGGGCCTCAGATACGCAGTATTTT.

The rearrangement uses TRBV30 and TRBJ1-1, with a weak D call TRBD1 (6 bases). In germline, CDR1 is GTSNPN, CDR2 SVGIG (reference sequence). The V and J ends lost 4 bases and 0 bases respectively, with 12 bases between them. CDR3 size: 14 residues. The CDR3 protein is CAWTPGGMNTEAFF. The CDR3, as DNA: TGTGCCTGGACCCCCGGGGGCATGAACACTGAAGCTTTCTTT.

The J gene is TRBJ2-7, the V gene TRBV9; D is unclear. CDR3 length equals 14 residues. CDR1 is SGDLS, CDR2 YYNGEE, per germline. V lost 3 bases and J 6 bases, leaving 16 bases between the germline ends. The CDR3 spells CASSGDGPSLEQYF. As DNA, the CDR3 is TGTGCCAGCAGCGGGGATGGGCCCTCCCTCGAGCAGTACTTC.

This clone was recorded a few times. This chain's CDR3 is CASSSRTPLETQYF. The CDR3 DNA follows: TGCGCCAGCAGCTCCAGGACTCCTTTGGAGACCCAGTACTTC. This chain links TRBV4-1 with TRBJ2-5; TRBD2 might be the D (5 bases). From germline, CDR1 is MGHRA and CDR2 YSYEKL. This CDR3 contains 14 residues. V gave up 5 bases and J gave up 5 bases, with 15 bases separating them.

V usage is TRBV15 and J usage is TRBJ2-7, with D tentatively TRBD1 (5 bases). CDR3 length equals 15 residues. Germline V gene data show CDR1 as LNHNV and CDR2 as YYDKDF (reference sequence). V was pared by 0 bases and J by 0 bases, with 9 bases between. CDR3: CATSRDRQGSYEQYF. CDR3 bases: TGTGCCACCAGCAGAGATAGGCAGGGCTCCTACGAGCAGTACTTC. The full variable domain, rest sourced from reference TRBV15 and TRBJ2-7, is DAMVIQNPRYQVTQFGKPVTLSCSQTLNHNVMYWYQQKSSQAPKLLFHYYDKDFNNEADTPDNFQSRRPNTSFCFLDIRSPGLGDTAMYLCATSRDRQGSYEQYFGPGTRLTVT.

This chain connects TRBV6-1 to TRBJ2-1; no clear D. The CDR3 has 15 amino acids. V gave up 5 bases and J gave up 3 bases, with 14 bases separating them. Germline V CDR1 and CDR2: MNHNS, SASEGT. CDR3 in amino acids: CASSRSRTSYNEQFF. The CDR3, as DNA: TGTGCCAGCAGTCGATCCAGGACGAGCTACAATGAGCAGTTCTTC.

This clone was seen only a few times. The chain couples TRBV6-5 to TRBJ1-1, with D possibly matching TRBD1 (6 bases). V was clipped by 6 bases and J by 5 bases, with 13 bases between them. The CDR3 is 13 amino acids. Germline loops: CDR1 MNHEY, CDR2 SVGAGI. The CDR3 DNA reads TGTGCCAGCAGGGACAGAACGGGGACTGAAGCTTTCTTT. Residues: CASRDRTGTEAFF.

This chain uses TRBV4-1 with TRBJ2-7; D is possibly TRBD1 or TRBD2 (5 bases each). CDR1 is MGHRA and CDR2 is YSYEKL in the germline V gene. V lost 3 bases to trimming and J lost 2 bases, with 26 bases between them. The CDR3 has 19 residues. The CDR3 loop reads CASSQYLKQTGTPTYEQYF. The CDR3 DNA sequence: TGCGCCAGCAGCCAGTACCTAAAACAGACCGGGACGCCAACCTACGAGCAGTACTTC.

A few counts support this clone. The CDR3 reads CSVERDRTTDTQYF. CDR3 DNA: TGCAGCGTTGAAAGGGACCGAACTACAGATACGCAGTATTTT. The rearrangement links TRBV29-1 to TRBJ2-3; either TRBD1 or TRBD2 may fit D (5 bases each). This CDR3 comprises 14 residues. The germline V gene encodes CDR1 SQVTM and CDR2 ANQGSEA. The V and J ends lost 2 bases and 3 bases respectively, with 12 bases between them.

This clone was seen a handful of times. The gene calls are TRBV6-1 and TRBJ1-2; no reliable D call. The V end lost 5 bases, the J end lost 4 bases, and 14 bases lay between the germline ends. The CDR3 runs to 14 residues. Germline V CDR1 and CDR2: MNHNS, SASEGT. CDR3 in amino acids: CASSSPGPLYGYTF. In DNA form, the CDR3 reads TGTGCCAGCAGTTCCCCGGGTCCTCTCTATGGCTACACCTTC.

The J gene is TRBJ2-7, the V gene TRBV7-2; TRBD1 aligns across 10 bases. Germline-derived CDR1 and CDR2 are SGHTA and FQGNSA. The junction had 14 bases not matched to a gene; V was cut back by 3 bases and J by 3 bases. The CDR3 is made up of 18 amino acids. DNA for the CDR3: TGTGCCAGCAGCTTTAAGGGACAGGGGACGCCTCACAACTACGAGCAGTACTTC. Encoded protein: CASSFKGQGTPHNYEQYF.

The chain links TRBV5-6 to TRBJ1-3; D perhaps matches TRBD1 (6 bases). Trimming removed 4 bases from V and 4 bases from J, with 15 bases in between. The CDR3 is 15 residues long. Germline V gene lookup returns CDR1 SGHDT and CDR2 YYEEEE. The CDR3 is CASSPPGGLGNTIYF. The CDR3 coding sequence is TGTGCCAGCAGCCCCCCGGGGGGCCTCGGAAACACCATATATTTT.

CDR3 amino acids: CAWSTWPGRGYDGYTF. The CDR3 DNA reads TGTGCCTGGAGTACATGGCCGGGCAGAGGATATGATGGCTACACCTTC. This chain connects TRBV30 to TRBJ1-2; D is undetermined. Germline lookup yields CDR1 GTSNPN and CDR2 SVGIG (reference sequence). Trimming shortened V by 2 bases and J by 6 bases, and 22 bases separated the two germline ends. The CDR3 spans 16 residues.

The chain carries TRBV2 and TRBJ2-5; weak D call: TRBD2 (5 bases). CDR3 length: 12 amino acids. Germline CDR1 reads SNHLY; CDR2 reads FYNNEI. The CDR3 nucleotides read TGTCGGTCGGGGATGGGCCAAGAGACCCAGTACTTC. It translates to CRSGMGQETQYF.

The genes are TRBV27 and TRBJ2-3; D is unclear. The CDR3 totals 17 residues. Trimming shortened V by 6 bases and J by 0 bases, and 19 bases separated the two germline ends. Germline V CDR1 and CDR2: MNHEY, SMNVEV (reference sequence). The CDR3 region has the DNA TGTGCCAGCAGGATTCCGATAATTCGGATAAGCACAGATACGCAGTATTTT. The encoded protein is CASRIPIIRISTDTQYF.

CDR3 residues: CASSLLTGGIETQYF. The CDR3 nucleotides are TGTGCCAGCAGTTTACTGACAGGGGGCATCGAGACCCAGTACTTC. The gene calls are TRBV28 and TRBJ2-5; TRBD1 agrees at 10 bases. The CDR3 runs to 15 residues. Looked up from germline, CDR1 is MDHEN and CDR2 is SYDVKM. V was pared by 2 bases and J by 5 bases, with 5 bases of the junction left unmatched.

This clone has a handful of counts. At the DNA level, this CDR3 is encoded by other sequences in the same sample as well. The V and J genes are TRBV29-1 and TRBJ2-5, with D possibly matching TRBD1 (6 bases). The V and J ends lost 3 bases and 4 bases respectively, with 9 bases between them. The CDR3 loop spans 12 amino acids. CDR1 is SQVTM and CDR2 is ANQGSEA in the germline V gene. CDR3 DNA sequence: TGCAGCGTTGACAGGGGAAGAGAGACCCAGTACTTC. It codes for CSVDRGRETQYF.

This sequence joins TRBV20-1 and TRBJ1-1; D uncertain. The CDR3 is 11 amino acids. Germline assignment: CDR1 DFQATT and CDR2 SNEGSKA (reference sequence). Trimming took 6 bases from V and 5 from J, leaving 10 bases between them. As DNA, the CDR3 is TGCAGTGCCGCTCGCCTAACTGAAGCTTTCTTT. Translation: CSAARLTEAFF.

V and J are TRBV29-1 and TRBJ1-1, with D unresolved. Germline CDR1 reads SQVTM; CDR2 reads ANQGSEA. Trimming removed 3 bases from V and 3 bases from J, with 11 bases in between. The length of the CDR3 is 13 residues. The CDR3 nucleotides are TGCAGCGTTGATAAGAGTGGGTACACTGAAGCTTTCTTT. It yields the protein CSVDKSGYTEAFF.

This chain links TRBV7-9 with TRBJ2-5; D is unresolved. Trimming pared 4 bases from V and 5 bases from J, leaving 8 bases between. CDR1 and CDR2 from the germline V gene are SEHNR and FQNEAQ (reference sequence). The CDR3 is made up of 12 amino acids. CDR3 region: CASSSRSETQYF. The DNA of the CDR3 is TGTGCCAGCAGCTCCCGCAGCGAGACCCAGTACTTC.

This clone turned up a few times. The V and J genes are TRBV2 and TRBJ2-5; 10 bases match TRBD1. CDR3 length: 14 residues. The germline gives CDR1 SNHLY, CDR2 FYNNEI. The ends lost 6 bases at V and 6 bases at J; junction bases unmatched: 7. The CDR3 nucleotides read TGTGCCAGCAGCCTACGGACAGGGGGGCAGACCCAGTACTTC. Encoded protein: CASSLRTGGQTQYF. Full variable domain (rest looked up from reference TRBV2 and TRBJ2-5): EPEVTQTPSHQVTQMGQEVILRCVPISNHLYFYWYRQILGQKVEFLVSFYNNEISEKSEIFDDQFSVERPDGSNFTLKIRSTKLEDSAMYFCASSLRTGGQTQYFGPGTRLLVL.

The gene calls are TRBV5-4 and TRBJ2-5, with D perhaps being TRBD1 or TRBD2 (5 bases each). The CDR3 runs 15 residues. CDR1 SGHNT and CDR2 YYREEE come from the germline V gene (reference sequence). Trimming stripped 0 bases from V and 4 bases from J, with 13 bases between. In DNA form, the CDR3 reads TGTGCCAGCAGCTTGGTTGGCGAGGGGATAGAGACCCAGTACTTC. Amino acid sequence: CASSLVGEGIETQYF.

The V gene is TRBV29-1, the J gene TRBJ1-2; D is perhaps TRBD1 (5 bases). The germline CDR1 and CDR2 sequences are SQVTM and ANQGSEA. The V and J ends lost 4 bases and 14 bases respectively, with 26 bases between them. CDR3 size: 14 residues. The chain's CDR3 is CSVVGDAHHPGLTF. The CDR3 bases are TGCAGCGTTGTGGGGGATGCTCACCACCCCGGGTTGACCTTC.

This chain uses TRBV6-5 with TRBJ2-7, with TRBD1 matching over 7 bases. The CDR3 is 15 amino acids. J was trimmed by 3 bases and V by 6 bases; bases with no gene match: 11. Germline CDR1 MNHEY, CDR2 SVGAGI. DNA for the CDR3: TGTGCCAGCAGCCCAGGACAGGAGACATTCTACGAGCAGTACTTC. Translating gives CASSPGQETFYEQYF.

V gene TRBV29-1 combines with J gene TRBJ2-7; D might be TRBD2 (5 bases). V lost 5 bases to trimming and J lost 1 base, with 9 bases between them. The CDR3 is made up of 12 amino acids. Germline CDR1 reads SQVTM; CDR2 reads ANQGSEA. The DNA of the CDR3 is TGCAGCGTTAGCCGGGAATCCTACGAGCAGTACTTC. Translation gives CSVSRESYEQYF.

The V gene is TRBV19, the J gene TRBJ1-5, with D perhaps matching TRBD1 (5 bases). This CDR3 has 17 amino acids. In germline, CDR1 is LNHDA, CDR2 SQIVND (reference sequence). V was shortened by 10 bases and J by 2 bases, with 24 bases between the two germline ends. DNA for the CDR3: TGTGCCACCCACCCCGCGAGGGGAGGACAACGCAATCAGCCCCAGCATTTT. Encoded protein: CATHPARGGQRNQPQHF.

This clone was detected only a few times. The chain carries TRBV5-1 and TRBJ2-5; TRBD2 aligns across 11 bases. V was pared by 0 bases and J by 0 bases, with 7 bases of the junction left unmatched. CDR1 and CDR2 (germline): SGHRS, YFSETQ. CDR3 length: 18 amino acids. The chain's CDR3 is CASSLVPSGGLHQETQYF. CDR3 DNA: TGCGCCAGCAGCTTGGTCCCTAGCGGGGGGCTACACCAAGAGACCCAGTACTTC.

In this sample, this clone turned up a few times. The chain recombines TRBV18 with TRBJ1-2; maybe TRBD1 (5 bases). Germline V lookup: CDR1 KGHSH, CDR2 LQKENI. Between the trimmed V and J ends, which lost 6 bases and 5 bases, there was a span of 10 bases. This CDR3 is built from 12 residues. Here the CDR3 reads CASSGVIYGYTF. As DNA, the CDR3 is TGTGCCAGCTCGGGGGTTATATATGGCTACACCTTC.

This clone was seen a handful of times. The CDR3 DNA reads TGCAGCGTTTATCTCCCAGTTAGCTCCTACAATGAGCAGTTCTTC. Translation gives CSVYLPVSSYNEQFF. The J gene is TRBJ2-1, the V gene TRBV29-1; D unclear. The CDR3 has 15 residues. CDR1 is SQVTM and CDR2 is ANQGSEA in the germline V gene. The germline V and J ends were trimmed by 5 bases and 0 bases, with 14 bases remaining between them.

This clone appeared once. The V and J genes are TRBV5-1 and TRBJ1-6; D not certain. CDR3 length: 13 residues. Trimming took off 3 bases at V and 10 bases at J, with 11 bases between the two ends. Germline V gives CDR1 SGHRS, CDR2 YFSETQ. Written as DNA, the CDR3 is TGCGCCAGCAGCTACGGGTACGGGTCACCCCTCCACTTT. It codes for CASSYGYGSPLHF.